The rows below give T cell receptor beta chains drawn from one sample of a study of cytomegalovirus exposure and HLA in healthy donors. TCRdb's copy holds only in-frame clones and misses some; the assay was immunoSEQ multiplex PCR. The table lists more than 75,000 clones, 60% to 80% of them singletons. Sample: PBMCs. Source of these receptors: a woman aged 40 to 50 in good health and CMV-seronegative. Both conserved end residues are part of each CDR3. Fields, in order: J gene, V gene, D gene, clone size, CDR3 DNA, CDR3 protein. The D gene is left open where the match is weak. Clone size is shown for a subset of rows, as once, few, many or a class of expanded clone.

J: TRBJ2-3; V: TRBV4-3; D: NA; size: NA; DNA: TGCGCCAGCAGCCAAGATTTAAACACAGATACGCAGTATTTT; CDR3: CASSQDLNTDTQYF
J: TRBJ1-5; V: TRBV6-1; D: TRBD1; size: NA; DNA: TGTGCCAGCAGTGAAGCAAGGGGGCTGAGTCAGCCCCAGCATTTT; CDR3: CASSEARGLSQPQHF
J: TRBJ1-5; V: TRBV30; D: NA; size: few; DNA: TGTGCCTGGTGCGCATCCGGAGGCAATCAGCCCCAGAATTTT; CDR3: CAWCASGGNQPQNF
J: TRBJ1-1; V: TRBV19; D: NA; size: few; DNA: TGTGCCAGTAGTATCGCAGGCTACACTGAAGCTTTCTTT; CDR3: CASSIAGYTEAFF
J: TRBJ1-2; V: TRBV4-3; D: TRBD1; size: NA; DNA: TGCGCCAGCAGCCAAGATCCCGGACAGGGGGTGGCCTACACCTTC; CDR3: CASSQDPGQGVAYTF
J: TRBJ2-1; V: TRBV19; D: NA; size: NA; DNA: TGTGCCAGTAGTATAGGGCAGGCCGCGAGGGATGAGCAGTTCTTC; CDR3: CASSIGQAARDEQFF
J: TRBJ2-3; V: TRBV19; D: TRBD1; size: NA; DNA: TGTGCCAGTAGTGTGACAGGGGCGGGTAGCACAGATACGCAGTATTTT; CDR3: CASSVTGAGSTDTQYF
J: TRBJ2-1; V: TRBV13; D: TRBD2; size: NA; DNA: TGTGCCAGCAGCCCCCCGTTAGGGGGCGCGGTAGCGGGGGGGAGCTCCTACAATGAGCAGTTCTTC; CDR3: CASSPPLGGAVAGGSSYNEQFF
J: TRBJ2-1; V: TRBV5-4; D: NA; size: NA; DNA: TGTGCCAGCAGCTTAGCGTTTAGCTCCTACAATGAGCAGTTCTTC; CDR3: CASSLAFSSYNEQFF
J: TRBJ2-1; V: TRBV5-8; D: TRBD1; size: NA; DNA: TGTGCCAGCAGCTTGCCGGGACAGGGGAACAATGAGCAGTTCTTC; CDR3: CASSLPGQGNNEQFF
J: TRBJ2-1; V: TRBV7-6; D: NA; size: NA; DNA: TGTGCCAGCAGCTTAGGGTCGGCGGGGGAGCAGTTCTTC; CDR3: CASSLGSAGEQFF
J: TRBJ1-1; V: TRBV6-6; D: NA; size: NA; DNA: TGTGCCAGCAGGCGGGACTTCGAGAACACTGAAGCTTTCTTT; CDR3: CASRRDFENTEAFF
J: TRBJ2-7; V: TRBV7-2; D: TRBD1; size: NA; DNA: TGTGCCAGCAGCGTCAGACAGGGTCGCGAAGTCTACGAGCAGTACTTC; CDR3: CASSVRQGREVYEQYF